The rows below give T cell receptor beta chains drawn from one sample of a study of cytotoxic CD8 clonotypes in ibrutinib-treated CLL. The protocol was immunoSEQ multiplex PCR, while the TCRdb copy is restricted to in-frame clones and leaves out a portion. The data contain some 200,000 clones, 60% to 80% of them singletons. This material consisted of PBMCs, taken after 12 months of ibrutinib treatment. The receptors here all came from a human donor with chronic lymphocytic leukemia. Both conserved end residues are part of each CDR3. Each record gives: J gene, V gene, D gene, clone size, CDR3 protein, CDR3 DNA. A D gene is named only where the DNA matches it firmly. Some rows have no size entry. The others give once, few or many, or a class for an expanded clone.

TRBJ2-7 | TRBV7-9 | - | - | CASSPTGTYEQYF | TGTGCCAGCAGCCCCACAGGGACCTACGAGCAGTACTTC
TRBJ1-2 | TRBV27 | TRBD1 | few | CASSWGQGLYYGYTF | TGTGCCAGCAGTTGGGGACAGGGTTTGTACTATGGCTACACCTTC
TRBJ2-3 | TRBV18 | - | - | CASSAGTGQDTQYF | TGTGCCAGCTCAGCCGGGACTGGTCAAGATACGCAGTATTTT
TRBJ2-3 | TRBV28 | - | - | CASSPRGRSTDTQYF | TGTGCCAGCAGCCCCCGGGGGAGAAGCACAGATACGCAGTATTTT
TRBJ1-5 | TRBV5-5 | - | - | CASSFLFNPSNQPQHF | TGTGCCAGCAGCTTTCTGTTCAACCCGTCCAATCAGCCCCAGCATTTT
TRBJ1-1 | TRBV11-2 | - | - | CASSLGGRHTEAFF | TGTGCCAGCAGCTTAGGGGGCCGGCACACTGAAGCTTTCTTT
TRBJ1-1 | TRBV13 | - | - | CASSPRNRGVEAFF | TGTGCCAGCAGCCCGCGTAACCGAGGGGTTGAAGCTTTCTTT
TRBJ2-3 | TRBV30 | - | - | CAWVLQGGTDTQYF | TGTGCCTGGGTACTACAGGGGGGGACAGATACGCAGTATTTT
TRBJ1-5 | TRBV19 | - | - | CASRSGPRGNQPQHF | TGTGCCAGTAGGAGCGGGCCGAGAGGCAATCAGCCCCAGCATTTT
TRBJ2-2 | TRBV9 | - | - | CASSVVRGPSGELFF | TGTGCCAGCAGCGTAGTAAGAGGTCCGTCCGGGGAGCTGTTTTTT
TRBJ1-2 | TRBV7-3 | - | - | CASSFRGQGINYGYTF | TGTGCCAGCAGCTTTCGGGGCCAGGGAATTAACTATGGCTACACCTTC
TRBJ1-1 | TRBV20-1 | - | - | CSARGVGGAFF | TGCAGTGCTAGGGGGGTAGGGGGAGCTTTCTTT
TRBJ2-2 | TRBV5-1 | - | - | CASRRVGNTGELFF | TGCGCCAGCAGGCGGGTTGGGAACACCGGGGAGCTGTTTTTT